The 12 T cell receptor beta chains given below trace back to one sample, sequenced in a study of T cell changes during pregnancy in multiple sclerosis. Generated by immunoSEQ multiplex PCR, the TCRdb table keeps only in-frame clones and is missing some. The sample lists under 85,000 clones, around nine tenths occurring once. The sequences come from peripheral blood, collected in the third trimester of pregnancy. The source of these receptors is a female donor with multiple sclerosis, enrolled in a pregnancy study.

This clone was recorded once. The chain joins TRBV14 to TRBJ2-7; tentative D call: TRBD1 (6 bases). With 4 bases removed from V and 5 bases from J, the gap between germline ends came to 12 bases. Per the germline V gene, CDR1 is SGHDN and CDR2 is FVKESK. This CDR3 contains 13 residues. The CDR3 sequence is CASSRQDLDEQYF. CDR3 nucleotide sequence: TGTGCCAGCAGCCGACAGGATCTAGACGAGCAGTACTTC. Looking up the rest from reference TRBV14 and TRBJ2-7 gives the full variable domain: EAGVTQFPSHSVIEKGQTVTLRCDPISGHDNLYWYRRVMGKEIKFLLHFVKESKQDESGMPNNRFLAERTGGTYSTLKVQPAELEDSGVYFCASSRQDLDEQYFGPGTRLTVT.

This sequence joins TRBV7-9 and TRBJ2-5, with TRBD2 identical over 8 bases. The CDR3 has 14 amino acids. CDR1 and CDR2 from the germline V gene are SEHNR and FQNEAQ (reference sequence). V was clipped by 5 bases and J by 7 bases; unmatched bases: 9. Here the CDR3 DNA reads TGTGCCAGCAGCCGAGCGGGGGCCGAAGGGACCCAGTACTTC. Its translation: CASSRAGAEGTQYF.

The chain has TRBV6-5 and TRBJ2-1, with 9 bases matching TRBD1. Trimming at V came to 5 bases and at J to 4 bases, leaving 3 bases not matched to a gene. Looked up from germline, CDR1 is MNHEY and CDR2 is SVGAGI. CDR3 length equals 14 residues. The CDR3: CASSPGQGYNEQFF. The CDR3, as DNA: TGTGCCAGCAGTCCGGGACAGGGTTACAATGAGCAGTTCTTC.

The chain is built from TRBV15 and TRBJ1-5; D unclear. The V end lost 5 bases, the J end lost 0 bases, and 17 bases lay between the germline ends. The germline CDR1 and CDR2 sequences are LNHNV and YYDKDF (reference sequence). The CDR3 length is 17 residues. DNA for the CDR3: TGTGCCACCAGCGGAGCCCGGAGGGCCTATAGCAATCAGCCCCAGCATTTT. It yields the protein CATSGARRAYSNQPQHF.

The chain is built from TRBV5-4 and TRBJ2-5, with TRBD1 matching over 9 bases. Unmatched junction bases numbered 0, after V lost 3 bases and J lost 3 bases. CDR3 length equals 13 residues. Germline assignment: CDR1 SGHNT and CDR2 YYREEE (reference sequence). CDR3 coding DNA: TGTGCCAGCAGCTGGGACAGGGAAGAGACCCAGTACTTC. It is translated as CASSWDREETQYF.

This clone is a singleton in its sample. The V gene is TRBV9, the J gene TRBJ1-3, with unresolved D. Trimming shortened V by 7 bases and J by 0 bases, and 14 bases separated the two germline ends. The germline gives CDR1 SGDLS, CDR2 YYNGEE. There are 15 residues in the CDR3. This CDR3 is CASQKRPNSGNTIYF. The CDR3 nucleotides are TGTGCCAGCCAGAAGCGCCCCAACTCTGGAAACACCATATATTTT.

The V gene is TRBV2, the J gene TRBJ1-1, with 9 bases fitting TRBD1. Germline loops: CDR1 SNHLY, CDR2 FYNNEI. V shed 10 bases, J shed 5 bases, and the junction held 11 bases outside the gene matches. The CDR3 consists of 14 residues. The CDR3 loop reads CANYRGRGWTEAFF. The CDR3 DNA reads as TGTGCCAACTACAGGGGGCGAGGTTGGACTGAAGCTTTCTTT.

This rearrangement joins TRBV2 to TRBJ2-7, with D tentatively TRBD1 (5 bases). Trimming removed 7 bases at V and 6 bases at J, with 7 bases between. The germline V gene encodes CDR1 SNHLY and CDR2 FYNNEI. This CDR3 spans 10 amino acids. The CDR3 sequence: CASTGSEQYF. In nucleotides, the CDR3 is TGTGCCAGCACAGGGTCCGAGCAGTACTTC.

The chain employs TRBV10-3 and TRBJ2-6, with D tentatively TRBD1 (5 bases). The CDR3 is 18 residues long. CDR1 is ENHRY, CDR2 SYGVKD, per germline. Trimming left V 7 bases short and J 0 bases short, with 19 bases between. CDR3 nucleotides: TGTGCCATCACTACAAGGACAAATGCCATCTCTGGGGCCAACGTCCTGACTTTC. Translated: CAITTRTNAISGANVLTF.

This clone showed up just a few times. This rearrangement joins TRBV2 to TRBJ1-5; D not resolved. The ends were cut back, 7 bases at V and 1 base at J, with 5 bases in the middle. CDR1 SNHLY and CDR2 FYNNEI come from the germline V gene. This CDR3 is built from 12 residues. The DNA for the CDR3 is TGTGCCAGCACCAAAAGCAATCAGCCCCAGCATTTT. Translation gives CASTKSNQPQHF.

This clone occurred once. The chain is built from TRBV7-3 and TRBJ2-3; TRBD2 matches 8 bases. J gave up 1 base and V 3 bases, and 3 bases lay outside the gene matches. The germline CDR1 and CDR2 sequences are SGHTA and FQGTGA. The CDR3 extends over 15 amino acids. The CDR3 DNA sequence: TGTGCCAGCAGCTTTATACTAGCGGGCACAGATACGCAGTATTTT. This translates into CASSFILAGTDTQYF.

The chain combines TRBV1 with TRBJ1-2; the table assigns TRBD1, which was not confirmed against the DNA. TRBV1 is designated a pseudogene. The CDR3 extends over 16 amino acids. The CDR3 nucleotides are TGCACCAGCAGCCAAGATAAGACAGGGTGTAACTATGGCTACACCTTC. Amino acid sequence: CTSSQDKTGCNYGYTF.